This note documents a single T cell receptor (beta chain) sequence. Its target is not known. This entry belongs to a study of regulatory T cells in long-lasting Graves disease. On the study more broadly: Antithyroid drug intake by newly diagnosed Graves' patients had lasted under 3 months.

Regarding the study as a whole: New patients shared fewer public clonotypes (around 980) than persistent patients did (2,741).

Time point here: newly diagnosed GD, antithyroid drugs for less than 3 months. Following extraction of RNA from PBMCs, that RNA was used to make the TCR library. The collection involved drawing about 8.2 milliliters of peripheral blood into EDTA tubes. TCR beta libraries were built with iRepertoire HTBI primers and Arm-PCR of CDR3 regions. TCRdb fed the multiplex PCR reads into MiXCR, producing one record per CDR3 protein. The sample lists 400,000 to 650,000 distinct CDR3 sequences, about 16% occurring once. These data were likewise used in another study, on T cells in Graves' hyperthyroidism and ophthalmopathy. As that study records: Clonotypes that were expanded in thyroid above 0.001 mostly appeared in blood too.

Sequencing used peripheral blood mononuclear cells (PBMCs), obtained at new diagnosis, from a patient treated with antithyroid drugs. This receptor was obtained from a woman aged 35-60 years with Graves disease.

Here the CDR3 reads CASSPHQGWTEAFF. CDR3 bases: TGTGCCAGCAGTCCCCATCAGGGTTGGACTGAAGCTTTCTTT. V gene TRBV27 combines with J gene TRBJ1-1; weak D call: TRBD1 (5 bases). CDR1 is MNHEY and CDR2 is SMNVEV in the germline V gene (reference sequence). The CDR3 covers 14 residues. V lost 5 bases, J lost 5 bases, and 15 bases lay in between.